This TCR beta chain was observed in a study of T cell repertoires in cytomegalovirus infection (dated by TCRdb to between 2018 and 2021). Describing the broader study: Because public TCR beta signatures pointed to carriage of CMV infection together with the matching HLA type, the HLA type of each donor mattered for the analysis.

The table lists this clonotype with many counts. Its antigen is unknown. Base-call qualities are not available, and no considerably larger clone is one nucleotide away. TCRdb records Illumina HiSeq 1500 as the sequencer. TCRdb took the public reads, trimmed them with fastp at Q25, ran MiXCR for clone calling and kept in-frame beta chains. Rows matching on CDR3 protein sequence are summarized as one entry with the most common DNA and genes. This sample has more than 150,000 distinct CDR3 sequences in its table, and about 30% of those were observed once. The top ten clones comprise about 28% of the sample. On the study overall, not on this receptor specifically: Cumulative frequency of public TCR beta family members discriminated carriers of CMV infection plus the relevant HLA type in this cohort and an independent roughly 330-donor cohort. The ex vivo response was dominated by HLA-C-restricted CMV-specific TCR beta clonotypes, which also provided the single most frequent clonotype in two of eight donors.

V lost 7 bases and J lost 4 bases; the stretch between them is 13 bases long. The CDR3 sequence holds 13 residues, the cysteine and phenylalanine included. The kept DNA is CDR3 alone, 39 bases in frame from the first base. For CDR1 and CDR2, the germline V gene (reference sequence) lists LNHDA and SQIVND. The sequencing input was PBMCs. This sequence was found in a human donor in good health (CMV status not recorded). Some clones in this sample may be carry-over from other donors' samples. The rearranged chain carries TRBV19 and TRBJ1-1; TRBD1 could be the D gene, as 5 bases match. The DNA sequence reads TGTGCCAGTACGCCCGGGACGGTCACTGAAGCTTTCTTT. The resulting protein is CASTPGTVTEAFF.